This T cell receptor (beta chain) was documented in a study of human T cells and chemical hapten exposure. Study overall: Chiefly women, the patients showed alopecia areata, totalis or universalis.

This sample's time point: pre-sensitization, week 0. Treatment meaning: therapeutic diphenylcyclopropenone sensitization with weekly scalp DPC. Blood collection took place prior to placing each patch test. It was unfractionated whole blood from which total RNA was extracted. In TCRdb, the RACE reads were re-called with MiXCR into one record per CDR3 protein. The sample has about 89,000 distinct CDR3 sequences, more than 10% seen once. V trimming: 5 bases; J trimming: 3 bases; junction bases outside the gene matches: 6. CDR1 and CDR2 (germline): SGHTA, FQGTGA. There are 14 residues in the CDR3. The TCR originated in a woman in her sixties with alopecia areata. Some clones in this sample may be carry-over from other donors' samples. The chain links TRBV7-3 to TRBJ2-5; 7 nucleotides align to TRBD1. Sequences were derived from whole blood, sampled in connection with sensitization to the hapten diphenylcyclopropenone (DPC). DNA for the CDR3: TGTGCCAGCAGCCATGCGGACAGGAAAGAGACCCAGTACTTC. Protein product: CASSHADRKETQYF.